This paragraph reports one T cell receptor beta chain. Its antigen is as yet unknown. Germline CDR1 reads SGDLS; CDR2 reads YYNGEE. J was trimmed by 8 bases and V by 4 bases; bases with no gene match: 12. This CDR3 is built from 15 residues. Produced via immunoSEQ multiplex PCR; TCRdb's table is partial and in-frame only. The sample carries about 150,000 clones, about 88% recorded once. The data belong to a study of cytomegalovirus exposure and HLA in healthy donors. Broader study findings: There were 150 to 200 TCR beta chains listed as cytomegalovirus-associated. CMV antigen specificity was confirmed in vitro for a few CMV-associated chains. As was reported, the classifier diagnosed cytomegalovirus status with high specificity and sensitivity.

Sequenced sample: PBMCs. The sequence derives from a man aged 18 to 35 in good health and CMV-seropositive. V and J are TRBV9 and TRBJ2-1; 7 positions agree with TRBD1. CDR3 nucleotide sequence: TGTGCCAGCAGCACCCGGGACAGAGGTGTGGATGAGCAGTTCTTC. Protein sequence: CASSTRDRGVDEQFF.